The 12 T cell receptor beta chains given below trace back to one sample, sequenced in a study of regulatory T cells in long-lasting Graves disease. The time point was: persistent/refractory GD, antithyroid drugs over 5 years with positive TRAb. PBMCs were the source of the RNA used for TCR sequencing. Through Arm-PCR of CDR3 regions and iRepertoire HTBI primers, TCR beta libraries were built. TCRdb fed the multiplex PCR reads into MiXCR, producing one record per CDR3 protein. The sample yields 360,000 or so distinct CDR3 sequences, more than 20% seen once. The material was peripheral blood mononuclear cells (PBMCs), obtained when the disease was refractory, from a patient treated with antithyroid drugs. The receptors here all came from a woman aged 40 to 49 with Graves disease.

There are a few counts of this clonotype. This chain uses TRBV20-1 with TRBJ2-3; 13 nucleotides align to TRBD2. The CDR3 spans 17 residues. Per germline, CDR1 DFQATT and CDR2 SNEGSKA (reference sequence). V was clipped by 2 bases and J by 2 bases; unmatched bases: 7. The CDR3 loop reads CSARKGTSGIVTDTQYF. The CDR3 DNA reads TGCAGTGCTAGAAAGGGGACTAGCGGGATAGTCACAGATACGCAGTATTTT.

The DNA for the CDR3 is TGTGCCAGCAGCTTAGCCACCACAGGGGGCGCTTGGTATGGCTACACCTTC. It specifies CASSLATTGGAWYGYTF. The V gene is TRBV7-9, the J gene TRBJ1-2; 9 bases map to TRBD1. This CDR3 comprises 17 residues. Trimming cost V 0 bases and J 5 bases; bases outside gene matches: 10. CDR1 SEHNR and CDR2 FQNEAQ come from the germline V gene (reference sequence). The entire variable domain, with the rest obtained from reference TRBV7-9 and TRBJ1-2, is as follows: DTGVSQNPRHKITKRGQNVTFRCDPISEHNRLYWYRQTLGQGPEFLTYFQNEAQLEKSRLLSDRFSAERPKGSFSTLEIQRTEQGDSAMYLCASSLATTGGAWYGYTFGSGTRLTVV.

This clonotype was observed at least ten times. The V and J genes are TRBV6-1 and TRBJ2-7; a weak D match, TRBD1 (5 bases). The germline V and J ends were trimmed by 5 bases and 2 bases, with 19 bases remaining between them. The germline CDR1 and CDR2 sequences are MNHNS and SASEGT. This CDR3 has 16 amino acids. The CDR3 reads CASSPRSGRAAYEQYF. The DNA for the CDR3 is TGTGCCAGCAGTCCCCGTTCGGGCAGGGCGGCCTACGAGCAGTACTTC.

This clonotype occurred a few times. The rearrangement links TRBV20-1 to TRBJ2-1; possible D gene TRBD2, 5 bases. The germline CDR1 and CDR2 sequences are DFQATT and SNEGSKA (reference sequence). The length of the CDR3 is 13 residues. V was cut by 6 bases and J by 3 bases, with 12 bases left in between. The CDR3 protein is CSAREGRYNEQFF. The CDR3 DNA is TGCAGTGCCCGAGAGGGTCGCTACAATGAGCAGTTCTTC.

The chain couples TRBV20-1 to TRBJ2-1; 15 bases align to TRBD2. The CDR3 is made up of 15 amino acids. Germline V gene data show CDR1 as DFQATT and CDR2 as SNEGSKA (reference sequence). With 3 bases clipped from V and 7 bases from J, the junction kept 4 bases outside the gene matches. The CDR3 DNA is TGCAGTGCTAGGTCGGGACTAGCGGGAGGTAATGAGCAGTTCTTC. It specifies CSARSGLAGGNEQFF.

This clonotype was recorded at least ten times. The CDR3 region has the DNA TGCGCCAGCAGCATGGGTCTGAACACTGAAGCTTTCTTT. Protein product: CASSMGLNTEAFF. V is TRBV5-1 and J is TRBJ1-1; D ambiguous. Germline V CDR1 and CDR2: SGHRS, YFSETQ. V was trimmed by 4 bases and J by 0 bases, leaving 7 bases between them. There are 13 residues in the CDR3.

This clonotype appeared many times. The chain carries TRBV10-3 and TRBJ2-7; TRBD1 might be the D (5 bases). Between the trimmed V and J ends, which lost 2 bases and 3 bases, there was a span of 14 bases. The CDR3 contains 15 residues. In germline, CDR1 is ENHRY, CDR2 SYGVKD. The CDR3 DNA reads as TGTGCCATCAGTGAGGGTCTACAGGCCTTCTACGAGCAGTACTTC. Translated, it gives CAISEGLQAFYEQYF.

Many counts were recorded for this clonotype. The chain employs TRBV11-2 and TRBJ2-7; 8 bases line up with TRBD1. V shed 4 bases and J 4 bases; nucleotides not matched to a gene: 6. CDR1 and CDR2 from the germline V gene are SGHAT and FQNNGV. The CDR3 extends over 14 amino acids. The CDR3 DNA follows: TGTGCCAGCAGCTCCGGACAGGGCAAATACGAGCAGTACTTC. Protein sequence: CASSSGQGKYEQYF.

CDR3 protein: CASSQDTRLSQPQHF. DNA for the CDR3: TGCGCCAGCAGCCAAGATACGAGGTTGTCTCAGCCCCAGCATTTT. V and J are TRBV4-1 and TRBJ1-5; no clear D. The CDR3 sequence is 15 residues long. V was shortened by 0 bases and J by 6 bases, with 12 bases between the two germline ends. Germline loops: CDR1 MGHRA, CDR2 YSYEKL.

This clonotype has at least ten counts. The chain's CDR3 is CASGDSRVQETQYF. In nucleotides, the CDR3 is TGTGCCAGCGGGGACTCCAGAGTTCAAGAGACCCAGTACTTC. The rearrangement uses TRBV7-9 and TRBJ2-5; TRBD2 is a possible D gene (6 bases). CDR1 is SEHNR and CDR2 is FQNEAQ in the germline V gene (reference sequence). V was cut by 8 bases and J by 2 bases, with 15 bases left in between. The CDR3 length is 14 residues.

This chain connects TRBV5-1 to TRBJ2-7, with 9 bases matching TRBD2. Trimming took 0 bases from V and 6 from J; bases not matched to a gene: 7. The germline CDR1 and CDR2 sequences are SGHRS and YFSETQ. The CDR3 spans 15 residues. The CDR3 region has the DNA TGCGCCAGCAGCTTGGTGCTAGCGGGAACTGGCGAGCAGTACTTC. Translating it yields CASSLVLAGTGEQYF.

Note on this clonotype: A much larger clonotype is one base distant, so this may be a read error. V is TRBV6-1 and J is TRBJ1-5; 7 bases are a match to TRBD1. The CDR3 covers 14 residues. The V gene's germline CDR1 is MNHNS and CDR2 SASEGT. CDR3 bases: TGTGTCAGTACATCCGGGACAGTTAATCAGCCCCAGCATTTT. Protein sequence: CVSTSGTVNQPQHF.